Here is one T cell receptor beta chain with its context. Its antigen is still unknown. TCRdb's copy holds only in-frame clones and misses some; the assay was immunoSEQ multiplex PCR. The data contain over 200,000 clones, just over 85% of them singletons. The sample is drawn from a study of cytomegalovirus exposure and HLA in healthy donors. Study background: The approximately 120 validation repertoires used the same platform as the 650 to 800 first-cohort repertoires, a later analysis reported. Study conclusions and caveats: Researchers counted roughly 150 TCR beta chains as cytomegalovirus-associated.

CDR1 and CDR2 from the germline V gene are SGHTA and FQGNSA. The trim removed 1 base at V and 2 bases at J, leaving 6 bases unmatched. The CDR3 runs to 17 residues. The chain links TRBV7-2 to TRBJ2-3; TRBD2 agrees at 10 bases. The TCR sequence derives from a woman younger than 30 in good health and CMV-seronegative. Sequences were obtained from PBMCs. DNA of the CDR3: TGTGCCAGCAGCTTAGAGGTAGCGGGAGGCCCCACAGATACGCAGTATTTT. Its protein product is CASSLEVAGGPTDTQYF.